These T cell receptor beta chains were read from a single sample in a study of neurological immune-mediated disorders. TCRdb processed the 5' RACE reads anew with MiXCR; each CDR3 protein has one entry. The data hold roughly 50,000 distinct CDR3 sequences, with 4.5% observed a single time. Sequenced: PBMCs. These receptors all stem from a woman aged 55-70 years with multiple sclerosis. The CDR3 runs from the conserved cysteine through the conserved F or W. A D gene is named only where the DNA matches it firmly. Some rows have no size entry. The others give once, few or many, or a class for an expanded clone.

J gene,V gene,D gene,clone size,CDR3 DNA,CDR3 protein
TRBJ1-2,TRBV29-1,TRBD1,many,TGCAGCGGCATGGGGACAGGGGGCGCCGGTGGCTACACCTTC,CSGMGTGGAGGYTF
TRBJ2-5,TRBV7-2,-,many,TGTGCCAGCAGCTCCCCATCTAGGACCCGATCGTACTTC,CASSSPSRTRSYF
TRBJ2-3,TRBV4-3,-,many,TGCGCCAGCAGCCAAGATGCGCCAGGACCGCCCACAGATACGCAGTATTTT,CASSQDAPGPPTDTQYF
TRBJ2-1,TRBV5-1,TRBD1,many,TGCGCCAGCAGCAGGACAGGGGGCTACAATGAGCAGTTCTTC,CASSRTGGYNEQFF
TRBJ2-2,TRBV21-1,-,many,TGTGCCAGCAGCAAACCCGCCGGGACCCCTCAGGGCGGGGAGCTGTTTTTT,CASSKPAGTPQGGELFF
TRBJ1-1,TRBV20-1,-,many,TGCAGTGCCCCGTCGGGAGTGTGGACTGAAGCTTTCTTT,CSAPSGVWTEAFF
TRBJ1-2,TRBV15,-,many,TGTGCCACCAGCAGAGATGTCACAGTGAGCTATGGCTACACCTTC,CATSRDVTVSYGYTF
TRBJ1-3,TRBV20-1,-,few,TGCAGTGCTAGAGGGGGGGGGTCGAACACCATATATTTT,CSARGGGSNTIYF
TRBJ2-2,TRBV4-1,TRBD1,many,TGCGCCAGCAGCCACTGGGACAGGGTAGACACCGGGGAGCTGTTTTTT,CASSHWDRVDTGELFF
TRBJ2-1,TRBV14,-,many,TGTGCCAGCAGCCAAGTGGATAGTTACAATGAGCAGTTCTTC,CASSQVDSYNEQFF
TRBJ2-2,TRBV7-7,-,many,TGTGCTAGCAGCCAAGAGGGGGGGGAGAACACCGGGGAGCTGTTTTTT,CASSQEGGENTGELFF
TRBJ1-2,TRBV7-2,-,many,TGTGCCAGCAGCTCAAAAAGGAACTATGGCTACACCTTC,CASSSKRNYGYTF
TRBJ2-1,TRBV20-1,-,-,TGCAGTGCTAGAGGGATTACTAATTCCTACAATGAGCAGTTCTTC,CSARGITNSYNEQFF
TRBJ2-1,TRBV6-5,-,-,TGTGCCAGCAGTTACGCCTACAGGGCGTACAATGAGCAGTTCTTC,CASSYAYRAYNEQFF
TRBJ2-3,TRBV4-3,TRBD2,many,TGCGCCAGCAGCCAAGGCCGGGGGGCAGATACGCAGTATTTT,CASSQGRGADTQYF
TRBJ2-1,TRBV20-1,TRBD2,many,TGCAGTGCTCACACTAGCGGGAGGGCCGTTGGTGAGCAGTTCTTC,CSAHTSGRAVGEQFF
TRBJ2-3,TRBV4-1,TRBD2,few,TGCGCCAGCAGCCAACTAGCGGGGGATGGCGATACGCAGTATTTT,CASSQLAGDGDTQYF
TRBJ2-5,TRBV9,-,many,TGTGCCAGCAACCCTGGCGGGGTGGAAGAGACCCAGTACTTC,CASNPGGVEETQYF
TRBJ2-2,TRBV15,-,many,TGTGCCACCAGCAGAGGAGGAGGAGGGGCCGGGGAGCTGTTTTTT,CATSRGGGGAGELFF
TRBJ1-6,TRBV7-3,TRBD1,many,TGTGCCAGCAGCTTACTTGGGACAGCTAATTCACCCCTCCACTTT,CASSLLGTANSPLHF
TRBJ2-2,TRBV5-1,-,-,TGCGCCAGCAGCTTGGCGACACAGAACACCGGGGAGCTGTTTTTT,CASSLATQNTGELFF
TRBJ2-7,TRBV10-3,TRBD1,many,TGTGCCATCAGTGGGGACAGGGACTACGAGCAGTACTTC,CAISGDRDYEQYF
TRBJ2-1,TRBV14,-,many,TGTGCCAGCAGCCAAGCGGGAGAGGGGGGTGAGCAGTTCTTC,CASSQAGEGGEQFF
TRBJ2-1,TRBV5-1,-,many,TGCGCCAGCAGCTTGGTGGGACTGAGAGATGAGCAGTTCTTC,CASSLVGLRDEQFF
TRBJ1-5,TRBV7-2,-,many,TGTGCCAGCAGCGGTGGGGTCGGGGGCAATCAGCCCCAGCATTTT,CASSGGVGGNQPQHF
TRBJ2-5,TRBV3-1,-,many,TGTGCCAGCAGCCAAGATAGTGGGCACCAAGAGACCCAGTACTTC,CASSQDSGHQETQYF
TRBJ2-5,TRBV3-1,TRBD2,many,TGTGCCAGCAGCGGACTAGCAGCTCTCCAAGAGACCCAGTACTTC,CASSGLAALQETQYF
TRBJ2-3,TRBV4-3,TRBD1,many,TGCGCCAGCAGCGGTACAGGGGAATGGACAGATACGCAGTATTTT,CASSGTGEWTDTQYF
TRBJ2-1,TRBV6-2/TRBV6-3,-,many,TGTGCCAGCAAAGGACTCCCTTACAATGAGCAGTTCTTC,CASKGLPYNEQFF
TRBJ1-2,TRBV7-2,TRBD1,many,TGTGCCAGCACCCTGACAGGGGGTCCCTATGGCTACACCTTC,CASTLTGGPYGYTF
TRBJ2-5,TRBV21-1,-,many,TGTGCCAGCAGCAAAAGGTCCAGCGGTCAAGAGACCCAGTACTTC,CASSKRSSGQETQYF
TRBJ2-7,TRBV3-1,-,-,TGTGCCAGCAGCCCGGGGGTACATCCTACGAAGCAGTACTTC,CASSPGVHPTKQYF
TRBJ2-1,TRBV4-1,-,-,TGCGCCAGCAGCCAGCGTAGAGGGGATGAGCAGTTCTTC,CASSQRRGDEQFF
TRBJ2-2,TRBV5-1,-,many,TGCGCCAGCAGCTTGGAGTCGTTCGGTTCAACCGGGGAGCTGTTTTTT,CASSLESFGSTGELFF
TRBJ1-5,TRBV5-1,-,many,TGCGCCAGCAGCTTGGAAGGGGCGGATCAGCCCCAGCATTTT,CASSLEGADQPQHF
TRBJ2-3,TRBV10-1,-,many,TGCGCCAGCAGCCGGGGACGCACCACAGATACGCAGTATTTT,CASSRGRTTDTQYF
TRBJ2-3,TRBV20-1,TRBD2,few,TGCAGTGCTGGGGGACTAGCGGAAATGAGCACAGATACGCAGTATTTT,CSAGGLAEMSTDTQYF
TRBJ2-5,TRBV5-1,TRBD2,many,TGCGCCAGTACAAACCTCGGGACTACTCAAGAGACCCAGTACTTC,CASTNLGTTQETQYF
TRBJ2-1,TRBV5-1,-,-,TGCGCCAGCAGCCTCTCGGGCAGCTCCTACAATGAGCAGTTCTTC,CASSLSGSSYNEQFF
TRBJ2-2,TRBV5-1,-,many,TGCGCCAGCAGCCCAGGAGAGGGAACCGGGGAGCTGTTTTTT,CASSPGEGTGELFF